These 16 T cell receptor beta chains were sequenced from one sample in a study of blood T cell repertoires in COVID-19. Profiling relied on immunoSEQ multiplex PCR, and the TCRdb table lists in-frame clones only, not all of them. The table has over 200,000 clones, roughly 91% seen once. The sequenced sample was PBMCs or T cells enriched from blood (not recorded which). The receptors derive from a woman in her twenties or thirties with acute COVID-19.

The chain couples TRBV6-2 or TRBV6-3 to TRBJ1-1; D perhaps matches TRBD1 (6 bases). The CDR3 contains 15 residues. V was trimmed by 5 bases and J by 4 bases, leaving 17 bases between them. Looked up from germline, CDR1 is MNHEY and CDR2 is SVGEGT. The CDR3 is CASSTGSAGATEAFF. The CDR3 nucleotides are TGTGCCAGCAGTACCGGGTCGGCAGGGGCCACTGAAGCTTTCTTT.

This clone was counted a single time. The chain employs TRBV10-1 and TRBJ1-6; D is unclear. Trimming pared 5 bases from V and 5 bases from J, leaving 7 bases between. The CDR3 loop spans 13 amino acids. The germline V gene encodes CDR1 WNHNN and CDR2 SYGVQD (reference sequence). CDR3 bases: TGCGCCAGCAGTCCGCGGAATAATTCACCCCTCCACTTT. Its protein is CASSPRNNSPLHF.

V is TRBV10-3 and J is TRBJ2-6, with D perhaps TRBD1 (6 bases). V lost 0 bases and J 4 bases, leaving 16 bases between the germline ends. The CDR3 totals 18 residues. In germline, CDR1 is ENHRY, CDR2 SYGVKD. The chain's CDR3 is CAISESTRGWAGANVLTF. Written as DNA, the CDR3 is TGTGCCATCAGTGAGTCGACCAGGGGTTGGGCGGGGGCCAACGTCCTGACTTTC.

This clone was picked up a small number of times. CDR3 residues: CASSLAKDRGTLRPGGYTF. The CDR3 DNA follows: TGTGCCAGCAGCTTAGCAAAGGACAGGGGAACCCTCCGGCCGGGTGGCTACACCTTC. The chain carries TRBV11-1 and TRBJ1-2; 9 positions agree with TRBD1. Germline assignment: CDR1 SGHAT and CDR2 FQDESV (reference sequence). J lost 7 bases, V lost 0 bases, and 18 bases had no gene match. This CDR3 region has 19 residues.

This rearrangement joins TRBV7-9 to TRBJ1-3; no clear D. The CDR3 is made up of 17 amino acids. Per germline, CDR1 SEHNR and CDR2 FQNEAQ (reference sequence). The ends were cut back, 3 bases at V and 1 base at J, with 16 bases in the middle. In DNA, the CDR3 is TGTGCCAGCAGCTTCCGTAAGGAGACTTTTTCTGGAAACACCATATATTTT. Its translation is CASSFRKETFSGNTIYF.

This chain uses TRBV7-6 with TRBJ1-2, with D possibly being TRBD1 (5 bases). This CDR3 spans 14 amino acids. Between the trimmed V and J ends, which lost 0 bases and 7 bases, there was a span of 12 bases. Germline CDR1 and CDR2: SGHVS and FNYEAQ. The CDR3: CASSLAPGVGGYTF. CDR3 sequence (DNA): TGTGCCAGCAGCTTAGCCCCGGGGGTCGGTGGCTACACCTTC. The full variable domain, in which reference TRBV7-6 and TRBJ1-2 provide the parts outside the CDR3, is GAGVSQSPRYKVTKRGQDVALRCDPISGHVSLYWYRQALGQGPEFLTYFNYEAQQDKSGLPNDRFSAERPEGSISTLTIQRTEQRDSAMYRCASSLAPGVGGYTFGSGTRLTVV.

Comment on this clone: Relative to the germline gene, one junction end is altered; a read error may explain this. The chain uses TRBV2 and TRBJ1-3; the D gene is possibly TRBD1 (6 bases). CDR1 and CDR2 (germline): SNHLY, FYNNEI. This CDR3 region has 14 residues. In nucleotides, the CDR3 is TGTGCCAGCAGAGAAGACAGGCCCGGAAACACCATATATTTT. This translates into CASREDRPGNTIYF.

This clone was recorded only once. V usage is TRBV5-1 and J usage is TRBJ1-5, with D tentatively TRBD1 (5 bases). CDR3 length equals 15 residues. The V and J ends lost 7 bases and 3 bases respectively, with 17 bases between them. The germline gives CDR1 SGHRS, CDR2 YFSETQ. CDR3 sequence: CASGPLDSFNQPQHF. The DNA of the CDR3 is TGCGCCAGCGGGCCGCTTGACAGTTTCAATCAGCCCCAGCATTTT.

V usage is TRBV15 and J usage is TRBJ1-1, with D unresolved. The CDR3 spans 15 residues. The germline gives CDR1 LNHNV, CDR2 YYDKDF (reference sequence). Trimming left V 0 bases short and J 11 bases short, with 19 bases between. The CDR3 sequence: CATSRDRSPGFLAFF. DNA of the CDR3: TGTGCCACCAGCAGAGATCGGAGCCCGGGTTTTTTGGCTTTCTTT.

This clone was seen a single time. The V call is TRBV11-3, the J call TRBJ2-7, with D possibly being TRBD2 (6 bases). The CDR3 totals 13 residues. V lost 3 bases and J 5 bases, leaving 11 bases between the germline ends. CDR1 and CDR2 (germline): SGHNT, YENEEA. Here the CDR3 reads CASSFGGTNEQYF. The CDR3 DNA reads as TGTGCCAGCAGCTTTGGGGGGACGAACGAGCAGTACTTC. Variable domain in full (rest from reference TRBV11-3 and TRBJ2-7): EAGVVQSPRYKIIEKKQPVAFWCNPISGHNTLYWYLQNLGQGPELLIRYENEEAVDDSQLPKDRFSAERLKGVDSTLKIQPAELGDSAVYLCASSFGGTNEQYFGPGTRLTVT.

This chain uses TRBV28 with TRBJ1-3; D might be TRBD1 (6 bases). Germline V gene data show CDR1 as MDHEN and CDR2 as SYDVKM. Deletions cut 8 bases from V and 6 bases from J, with 14 bases between. CDR3 length equals 13 residues. The DNA for the CDR3 is TGTGCCAGCGTCCAAGGGGGAGAAAACACCATATATTTT. Protein product: CASVQGGENTIYF.

The rearrangement uses TRBV27 and TRBJ2-1, with TRBD1 as a possible D gene (5 bases). CDR1 is MNHEY and CDR2 is SMNVEV in the germline V gene (reference sequence). Deletions cut 6 bases from V and 10 bases from J, with 13 bases between. This CDR3 has 12 amino acids. CDR3 residues: CASREGAQEQFF. The CDR3, as DNA: TGTGCCAGCAGGGAAGGGGCTCAGGAGCAGTTCTTC.

The chain has TRBV7-7 and TRBJ1-4; 8 bases are shared with TRBD1. The CDR3 contains 14 residues. Germline V gives CDR1 SSHAT, CDR2 FNYEAQ (reference sequence). The V segment lost 5 bases and the J segment 7 bases; nucleotides outside the gene matches: 6. DNA for the CDR3: TGTGCCAGCAGCCCCGGACAGGGAGCTGAAAAACTGTTTTTT. Translation: CASSPGQGAEKLFF. The full variable domain, in which reference TRBV7-7 and TRBJ1-4 provide the parts outside the CDR3, is GAGVSQSPRYKVTKRGQDVTLRCDPISSHATLYWYQQALGQGPEFLTYFNYEAQPDKSGLPSDRFSAERPEGSISTLTIQRTEQRDSAMYRCASSPGQGAEKLFFGSGTQLSVL.

The V call is TRBV15, the J call TRBJ2-7; D might be TRBD1 (6 bases). Germline CDR1 is LNHNV and CDR2 is YYDKDF (reference sequence). The CDR3 totals 13 residues. Trimming took 4 bases from V and 4 from J, leaving 11 bases between them. CDR3 coding DNA: TGTGCCACCAGCACGGGCAGGGGTTACGAGCAGTACTTC. It is translated as CATSTGRGYEQYF.

V usage is TRBV10-1 and J usage is TRBJ2-1, with D possibly matching TRBD2 (6 bases). The CDR3 spans 19 residues. The ends were cut back, 2 bases at V and 4 bases at J, with 24 bases in the middle. CDR1 is WNHNN and CDR2 is SYGVQD in the germline V gene (reference sequence). In nucleotides, the CDR3 is TGCGCCAGCAGTGAGGGTATTCCCAGGGACTCCAACAATTACAATGAGCAGTTCTTC. Protein: CASSEGIPRDSNNYNEQFF.

The chain employs TRBV6-5 and TRBJ1-6; a possible D gene is TRBD1 (5 bases). Germline values: CDR1 MNHEY, CDR2 SVGAGI. The CDR3 has 15 residues. Trimming pared 5 bases from V and 6 bases from J, leaving 14 bases between. CDR3 protein: CASSLDGTSNSPLHF. The CDR3 DNA is TGTGCCAGCAGTCTCGACGGGACTTCTAATTCACCCCTCCACTTT.